The present T cell receptor (beta chain) was sequenced within a study of beta chain features in type 1 diabetes. Study-wide context: Cell yields, gender and age were comparable in patients and healthy donors. Study conclusions and caveats: Overrepresentation of cells with high TCR expression could result from cDNA sequencing. Shorter TCRB CDR3s, moderately but significantly so, marked every one of the four CD4+ subsets in Type 1 diabetes patients. Healthy donors had naive, central memory and Treg TCRB repertoires that appeared less similar than those seen among patients.

CDR1 SGHRS and CDR2 YFSETQ come from the germline V gene. Between the trimmed V and J ends, which lost 0 bases and 4 bases, there was a span of 8 bases. The CDR3 contains 13 residues. As to this clone: Its specificity is not known.

Reverse transcribing all isolated RNA meant expressed TCRB transcripts were sequenced. The assay was immunoSEQ multiplex PCR, and TCRdb's table has in-frame clones only and misses some. The sample holds roughly 40,000 clones, about 52% seen once. The sequence was collected from a woman aged 18-35 years in good health. Sequencing used central memory CD4+ T cells from blood. The chain carries TRBV5-1 and TRBJ2-7; D not resolved. The CDR3 is CASSLAPGYEQYF. In DNA form, the CDR3 reads TGCGCCAGCAGCTTGGCCCCAGGTTACGAGCAGTACTTC.